One and the same sample provided the 21 T cell receptor beta chains below, sequenced in a study of radiotherapy plus CTLA-4 blockade in lung cancer. Assay: immunoSEQ multiplex PCR; the TCRdb copy retains only in-frame clones and omits some. In the table there are roughly 57,000 clones, approximately 84% of which are singletons. The sample here was peripheral blood, taken from a patient treated with radiotherapy plus ipilimumab. The receptors derive from a human donor with non-small cell lung cancer whose response to radiotherapy plus ipilimumab could not be evaluated.

The J gene is TRBJ2-1, the V gene TRBV29-1, with TRBD2 identical over 11 bases. This CDR3 is 14 amino acids long. V lost 4 bases, J lost 2 bases, and 1 base stayed unmatched. CDR1 is SQVTM and CDR2 is ANQGSEA in the germline V gene. The CDR3 DNA sequence: TGCAGCGTTGCGGGACTAGCGGCCTACAATGAGCAGTTCTTC. Translated, it gives CSVAGLAAYNEQFF.

The chain uses TRBV2 and TRBJ1-1; D remains ambiguous. Between the trimmed V and J ends, which lost 8 bases and 1 base, there was a span of 8 bases. The germline V gene has CDR1 SNHLY and CDR2 FYNNEI. This CDR3 comprises 12 residues. The chain's CDR3 is CASGLANTEAFF. The CDR3 bases are TGTGCCAGCGGCCTGGCGAACACTGAAGCTTTCTTT.

The chain couples TRBV9 to TRBJ2-1; D gene ambiguous. This CDR3 spans 15 amino acids. Trimming left V 1 base short and J 4 bases short, with 12 bases between. Per germline, CDR1 SGDLS and CDR2 YYNGEE. CDR3 loop: CASSVSGYPYNEQFF. The CDR3 DNA reads as TGTGCCAGCAGCGTATCCGGGTACCCTTACAATGAGCAGTTCTTC.

V usage is TRBV11-2 and J usage is TRBJ1-4, with 8 bases fitting TRBD1. This CDR3 is built from 15 residues. In germline, CDR1 is SGHAT, CDR2 FQNNGV. Unmatched junction bases numbered 10, after V lost 5 bases and J lost 8 bases. CDR3 sequence: CASSPGGTGAEKLFF. The CDR3 DNA is TGTGCCAGCAGCCCCGGCGGGACAGGAGCCGAAAAACTGTTTTTT. Together with reference TRBV11-2 and TRBJ1-4, the CDR3 gives the full variable domain: EAGVAQSPRYKIIEKRQSVAFWCNPISGHATLYWYQQILGQGPKLLIQFQNNGVVDDSQLPKDRFSAERLKGVDSTLKIQPAKLEDSAVYLCASSPGGTGAEKLFFGSGTQLSVL.

The rearrangement links TRBV5-5 to TRBJ2-3; weak D call: TRBD2 (6 bases). CDR1 is SGHKS, CDR2 YYEKEE, per germline (reference sequence). CDR3 length equals 15 residues. Trimming removed 3 bases at V and 4 bases at J, with 15 bases between. The CDR3 bases are TGTGCCAGCAGCTCCGGGACGCCGGGGGCAGATACGCAGTATTTT. Translated: CASSSGTPGADTQYF.

The chain carries TRBV18 and TRBJ1-1; no reliable D call. The germline V gene has CDR1 KGHSH and CDR2 LQKENI. V lost 0 bases and J lost 5, with 16 bases in between. This CDR3 has 16 residues. CDR3 sequence (DNA): TGTGCCAGCTCACCACCAATGGGTACGGGTGGGACTGAAGCTTTCTTT. Its translation: CASSPPMGTGGTEAFF.

The V and J genes are TRBV5-8 and TRBJ2-1, with TRBD2 identical over 10 bases. With V trimmed by 1 base and J by 4 bases, 11 bases remained unmatched. The length of the CDR3 is 18 residues. Germline CDR1 SGHTS, CDR2 YDEGEE. CDR3 sequence reads: CASSLMGPTSGAYNEQFF. In DNA form, the CDR3 reads TGTGCCAGCAGCTTGATGGGCCCCACTAGCGGGGCATACAATGAGCAGTTCTTC.

The chain uses TRBV19 and TRBJ2-1; possibly TRBD2 for D (5 bases). The CDR3 is made up of 14 amino acids. CDR1 is LNHDA, CDR2 SQIVND, per germline (reference sequence). The ends were cut back, 4 bases at V and 3 bases at J, with 10 bases in the middle. CDR3 DNA: TGTGCCAGTAGTAACTGGACTCTCTACAATGAGCAGTTCTTC. This gives the protein CASSNWTLYNEQFF.

The chain joins TRBV18 to TRBJ2-2, with D tentatively TRBD1 (6 bases). CDR3 size: 16 residues. Germline-derived CDR1 and CDR2 are KGHSH and LQKENI. The germline V and J ends were trimmed by 2 bases and 6 bases, with 16 bases remaining between them. The CDR3 region has the DNA TGTGCCAGCTCACCAGCTGTGAGAGGGGGTGCCGGGGAGCTGTTTTTT. Residues: CASSPAVRGGAGELFF.

The J gene is TRBJ2-2, the V gene TRBV10-3, with a possible D match to TRBD2 (5 bases). The CDR3 spans 13 residues. Germline-derived CDR1 and CDR2 are ENHRY and SYGVKD. Between the trimmed V and J ends, which lost 8 bases and 4 bases, there was a span of 11 bases. Here the CDR3 reads CAIGLAGTGELFF. As DNA, the CDR3 is TGTGCCATCGGCCTGGCGGGCACCGGGGAGCTGTTTTTT.

V gene TRBV27 combines with J gene TRBJ1-2; TRBD1 might be the D (5 bases). Germline V gene data show CDR1 as MNHEY and CDR2 as SMNVEV (reference sequence). Between the trimmed V and J ends, which lost 5 bases and 1 base, there was a span of 11 bases. The length of the CDR3 is 14 residues. CDR3 amino acids: CASSPPDSNYGYTF. The CDR3 nucleotides are TGTGCCAGCAGTCCCCCAGACAGTAACTATGGCTACACCTTC.

The genes are TRBV10-1 and TRBJ2-7; tentative D call: TRBD1 (6 bases). V was clipped by 10 bases and J by 0 bases, with 13 bases between them. Germline CDR1 and CDR2: WNHNN and SYGVQD (reference sequence). The CDR3 is 13 residues long. The CDR3 nucleotides are TGCGCCATCGTTGACAGGTCCTCCTACGAGCAGTACTTC. This gives the protein CAIVDRSSYEQYF.

The chain couples TRBV2 to TRBJ1-1, with 7 nucleotides matching TRBD1. V was clipped by 6 bases and J by 5 bases; unmatched bases: 18. The germline gives CDR1 SNHLY, CDR2 FYNNEI. The CDR3 is 17 residues long. The CDR3 DNA sequence: TGTGCCAGCAGCGGGCGCCTTGATGAGGGGGCCGAGACTGAAGCTTTCTTT. Translated, it gives CASSGRLDEGAETEAFF.

The V and J genes are TRBV6-6 and TRBJ2-7; TRBD1 might be the D (5 bases). Germline V CDR1 and CDR2: MNHNY, SVGAGI (reference sequence). This CDR3 spans 13 amino acids. The V end was cut by 8 bases, the J end by 1 base, with 12 bases between. The DNA of the CDR3 is TGTGCCAGCCACAGGATGGGGTCCTACGAGCAGTACTTC. As protein: CASHRMGSYEQYF.

The J gene is TRBJ1-1, the V gene TRBV11-2; possible D gene TRBD1, 5 bases. The CDR3 totals 14 residues. Trimming stripped 3 bases from V and 1 base from J, with 9 bases between. The germline V gene has CDR1 SGHAT and CDR2 FQNNGV. In DNA, the CDR3 is TGTGCCAGCAGCTTCGGGCAGGGGAACACTGAAGCTTTCTTT. Residues: CASSFGQGNTEAFF. The full variable domain, rest sourced from reference TRBV11-2 and TRBJ1-1, is EAGVAQSPRYKIIEKRQSVAFWCNPISGHATLYWYQQILGQGPKLLIQFQNNGVVDDSQLPKDRFSAERLKGVDSTLKIQPAKLEDSAVYLCASSFGQGNTEAFFGQGTRLTVV.

The J gene is TRBJ1-2, the V gene TRBV7-9; TRBD1 matches 9 bases. Trimming cost V 3 bases and J 8 bases; bases outside gene matches: 7. The CDR3 is made up of 14 amino acids. The germline V gene encodes CDR1 SEHNR and CDR2 FQNEAQ (reference sequence). Written as DNA, the CDR3 is TGTGCCAGCAGCTTCCGGGACAGGGATATGGGCTACACCTTC. Protein product: CASSFRDRDMGYTF.

This clone was seen a handful of times. The genes are TRBV4-3 and TRBJ2-1, with D maybe TRBD1 (6 bases). This CDR3 contains 16 residues. With 2 bases removed from V and 4 bases from J, the gap between germline ends came to 15 bases. In germline, CDR1 is LGHNA, CDR2 YSLEER. The CDR3 protein is CASSQTAQGDYNEQFF. CDR3 bases: TGCGCCAGCAGCCAAACGGCACAGGGAGATTACAATGAGCAGTTCTTC.

The CDR3 spells CASSLDLAGDSRFF. CDR3 DNA sequence: TGCGCCAGCAGCTTGGACCTAGCGGGAGACTCACGGTTCTTC. The chain is built from TRBV5-1 and TRBJ2-1; 10 nucleotides line up with TRBD2. The CDR3 length is 14 residues. Losses at the gene ends were 0 bases for V and 15 bases for J; bases not matched to a gene: 9. Germline assignment: CDR1 SGHRS and CDR2 YFSETQ.

V usage is TRBV7-8 and J usage is TRBJ1-2; perhaps TRBD1 as D (5 bases). The CDR3 totals 18 residues. V gave up 5 bases and J gave up 1 base, with 23 bases separating them. In germline, CDR1 is SGHVS, CDR2 FQNEAQ. CDR3 sequence (DNA): TGTGCCAGCAGCGAAAGCAGGGTGGGAAGGAGTGGTAACTATGGCTACACCTTC. It codes for CASSESRVGRSGNYGYTF.

This clone was detected only once. The chain joins TRBV10-3 to TRBJ2-5, with TRBD2 as a possible D gene (6 bases). Germline CDR1 and CDR2: ENHRY and SYGVKD. V lost 10 bases and J lost 2, with 14 bases in between. This CDR3 is built from 13 residues. CDR3 region: CATSRDSQETQYF. CDR3 nucleotides: TGTGCCACTAGCCGGGACTCACAAGAGACCCAGTACTTC.

J is TRBJ1-1 and V is TRBV6-5; no reliable D call. Per the germline V gene, CDR1 is MNHEY and CDR2 is SVGAGI. V lost 2 bases to trimming and J lost 1 base, with 8 bases between them. The CDR3 totals 14 residues. The DNA for the CDR3 is TGTGCCAGCAGTTACCTGAAGAGGAACACTGAAGCTTTCTTT. This codes for CASSYLKRNTEAFF.